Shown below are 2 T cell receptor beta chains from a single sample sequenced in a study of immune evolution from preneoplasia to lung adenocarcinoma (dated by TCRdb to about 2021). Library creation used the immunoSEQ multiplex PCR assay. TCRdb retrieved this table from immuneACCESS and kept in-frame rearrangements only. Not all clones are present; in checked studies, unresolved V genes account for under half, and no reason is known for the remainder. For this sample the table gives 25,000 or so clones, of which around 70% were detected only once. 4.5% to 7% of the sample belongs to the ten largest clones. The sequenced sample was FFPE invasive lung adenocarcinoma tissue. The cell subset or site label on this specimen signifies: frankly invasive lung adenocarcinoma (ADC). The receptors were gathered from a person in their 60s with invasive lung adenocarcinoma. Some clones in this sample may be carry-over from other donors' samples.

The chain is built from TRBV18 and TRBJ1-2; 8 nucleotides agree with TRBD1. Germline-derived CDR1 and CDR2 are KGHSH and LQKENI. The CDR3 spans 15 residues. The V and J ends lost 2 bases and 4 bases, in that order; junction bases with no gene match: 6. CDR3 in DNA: TGTGCCAGCTCACCAACGACAGGGGAAGCCTATGGCTACACCTTC. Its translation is CASSPTTGEAYGYTF.

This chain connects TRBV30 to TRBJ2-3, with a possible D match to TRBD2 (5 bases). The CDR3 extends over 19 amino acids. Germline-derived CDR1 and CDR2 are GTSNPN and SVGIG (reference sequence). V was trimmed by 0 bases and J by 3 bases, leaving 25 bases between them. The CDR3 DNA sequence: TGTGCCTGGAGTGTACCCTGGGTAGGGAGCTCCTGGGAAACAGATACGCAGTATTTT. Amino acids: CAWSVPWVGSSWETDTQYF.